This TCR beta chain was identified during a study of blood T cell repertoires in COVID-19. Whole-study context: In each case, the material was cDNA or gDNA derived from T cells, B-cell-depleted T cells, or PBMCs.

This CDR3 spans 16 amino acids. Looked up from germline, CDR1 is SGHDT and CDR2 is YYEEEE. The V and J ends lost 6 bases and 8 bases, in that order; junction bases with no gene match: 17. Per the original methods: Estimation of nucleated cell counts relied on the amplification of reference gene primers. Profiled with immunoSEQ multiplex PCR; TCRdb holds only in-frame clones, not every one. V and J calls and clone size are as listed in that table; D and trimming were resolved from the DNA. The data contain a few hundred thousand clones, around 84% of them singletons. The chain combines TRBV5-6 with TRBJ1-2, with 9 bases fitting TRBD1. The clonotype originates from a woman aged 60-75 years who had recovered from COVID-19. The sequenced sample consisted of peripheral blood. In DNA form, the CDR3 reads TGTGCCAGCACCAAGCCGGGACAGGGCGCGATATACGGCTACACCTTC. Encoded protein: CASTKPGQGAIYGYTF.